The T cell receptor beta chain described here comes from a study of T cells in Graves' hyperthyroidism and ophthalmopathy. This clonotype came up once. Its target is unknown. One base away lies a much larger clone, so this may be a sequencing read error. CDR3 length: 15 residues. V was cut by 0 bases and J by 4 bases, with 10 bases left in between. The germline gives CDR1 SGDLS, CDR2 YYNGEE. What was amplified from RNA transcripts were TCR beta CDR3 regions. Initially, a first-round RT-PCR of the TCR CDR3 employed the HTBI primer set. TCRdb used MiXCR to reprocess the multiplex PCR reads, holding one entry per CDR3 protein. This table has about 480,000 distinct CDR3 sequences, around 15% appearing once. Whole-study findings and limits: Most clonotypes that expanded in the thyroid above 0.001 also showed up in blood. Classification by a 13 V-J model distinguished ophthalmopathy from stable hyperthyroidism. Median prediction lead before ophthalmopathy onset was 6.5 to 7 months with the model.

Material for sequencing was blood. The receptor was isolated from a woman aged 18-30 years with Graves' hyperthyroidism. The chain has TRBV9 and TRBJ2-2, with D unresolved. The CDR3 reads CASSVASRGTGELFF. DNA of the CDR3: TGTGCCAGCAGCGTAGCTTCGAGAGGCACCGGGGAGCTGTTTTTT.